A single sample gave rise to the 17 T cell receptor beta chains below, sequenced in a study of T cell responses to AZD1222 COVID-19 vaccine. Here immunoSEQ multiplex PCR was the method, and the copy in TCRdb shows in-frame clones only, minus some. The repertoire consists of 90,000 to 150,000 clones, with 70% to 85% occurring once and the leading ten covering 6.2%. Sequenced material: peripheral blood, taken on day 0 of AZD1222 vaccination. The source of these receptors is an adult in good health.

The chain couples TRBV9 to TRBJ2-3; no clear D gene. CDR1 and CDR2 from the germline V gene are SGDLS and YYNGEE. Trimming shortened V by 1 base and J by 0 bases, and 12 bases separated the two germline ends. The CDR3 is made up of 16 amino acids. CDR3 bases: TGTGCCAGCAGCGTAATGAGTAGTACTAGCACAGATACGCAGTATTTT. Amino acids: CASSVMSSTSTDTQYF.

The gene calls are TRBV25-1 and TRBJ1-1, with a tentative D call TRBD1 (6 bases). This CDR3 contains 14 residues. Trimming shortened V by 5 bases and J by 5 bases, and 15 bases separated the two germline ends. Looked up from germline, CDR1 is MGHDK and CDR2 is SYGVNS. CDR3 sequence: CASSNRVEGTEAFF. The DNA for the CDR3 is TGTGCCAGCAGTAACAGGGTTGAGGGGACTGAAGCTTTCTTT. Based on the CDR3 plus reference TRBV25-1 and TRBJ1-1, the full variable domain is EADIYQTPRYLVIGTGKKITLECSQTMGHDKMYWYQQDPGMELHLIHYSYGVNSTEKGDLSSESTVSRIRTEHFPLTLESARPSHTSQYLCASSNRVEGTEAFFGQGTRLTVV.

The chain uses TRBV19 and TRBJ1-4, with D perhaps matching TRBD1 (6 bases). The V end was cut by 6 bases, the J end by 7 bases, with 15 bases between. The germline V gene encodes CDR1 LNHDA and CDR2 SQIVND (reference sequence). This CDR3 has 14 amino acids. CDR3 region: CASSTGRVSEKLFF. The CDR3 region has the DNA TGTGCCAGTAGCACAGGGAGGGTGAGTGAAAAACTGTTTTTT.

There are a few counts of this clone. The chain uses TRBV5-1 and TRBJ1-2; 8 bases fit TRBD1. Germline V gene data show CDR1 as SGHRS and CDR2 as YFSETQ. This CDR3 has 14 amino acids. V gave up 4 bases and J gave up 5 bases; unmatched junction bases: 7. Written as DNA, the CDR3 is TGCGCCAGCAGCGCAGGGGGCGCGGGATATGGCTACACCTTC. Translated: CASSAGGAGYGYTF.

The gene calls are TRBV28 and TRBJ2-5; no clear D. The CDR3 is 13 residues long. The ends were cut back, 7 bases at V and 3 bases at J, with 12 bases in the middle. Germline CDR1 is MDHEN and CDR2 is SYDVKM. CDR3 DNA sequence: TGTGCCAGCATCGACAAAATCGAAGAGACCCAGTACTTC. It is translated as CASIDKIEETQYF.

The chain joins TRBV7-2 to TRBJ2-7, with D possibly being TRBD2 (5 bases). The V end lost 3 bases, the J end lost 4 bases, and 10 bases lay between the germline ends. This CDR3 has 13 amino acids. Germline V lookup: CDR1 SGHTA, CDR2 FQGNSA. CDR3 in amino acids: CASSFRGGYEQYF. The CDR3 DNA follows: TGTGCCAGCAGCTTCCGCGGAGGATACGAGCAGTACTTC. Supplemented by reference TRBV7-2 and TRBJ2-7, the full variable domain reads GAGVSQSPSNKVTEKGKDVELRCDPISGHTALYWYRQSLGQGLEFLIYFQGNSAPDKSGLPSDRFSAERTGGSVSTLTIQRTQQEDSAVYLCASSFRGGYEQYFGPGTRLTVT.

V and J are TRBV19 and TRBJ1-1; D not resolved. The germline V gene encodes CDR1 LNHDA and CDR2 SQIVND (reference sequence). The CDR3 is 15 amino acids. The V end was cut by 4 bases, the J end by 7 bases, with 19 bases between. DNA of the CDR3: TGTGCCAGTAGTAGAGAGGGCGGCGTTTTGGGTGAAGCTTTCTTT. Its protein product is CASSREGGVLGEAFF.

This chain connects TRBV7-2 to TRBJ2-2; 10 bases line up with TRBD2. V dropped 4 bases and J dropped 7; count of bases not matched to a gene: 9. The CDR3 consists of 16 residues. CDR1 is SGHTA and CDR2 is FQGNSA in the germline V gene. The CDR3 protein is CASSSPLAGVFGELFF. The CDR3 nucleotides read TGTGCCAGCAGCTCGCCGCTAGCGGGGGTATTCGGGGAGCTGTTTTTT.

V is TRBV5-1 and J is TRBJ1-5, with 7 bases fitting TRBD1. Unmatched junction bases numbered 2, after V lost 2 bases and J lost 3 bases. The germline V gene has CDR1 SGHRS and CDR2 YFSETQ. This CDR3 has 14 residues. The DNA of the CDR3 is TGCGCCAGCAGCTTCGGGACAGACAATCAGCCCCAGCATTTT. Translated, it gives CASSFGTDNQPQHF.

The CDR3 bases are TGCGCCAGCAGCCAAGATACCCAATATGGCTACACCTTC. Translating it yields CASSQDTQYGYTF. V gene TRBV4-1 combines with J gene TRBJ1-2, with unresolved D. V lost 0 bases and J lost 5, with 7 bases in between. Germline CDR1 MGHRA, CDR2 YSYEKL. The CDR3 is made up of 13 amino acids.

The chain recombines TRBV7-8 with TRBJ2-7, with 11 bases lining up with TRBD2. CDR1 is SGHVS, CDR2 FQNEAQ, per germline. V gave up 5 bases and J gave up 3 bases; unmatched junction bases: 3. The length of the CDR3 is 14 residues. CDR3 sequence (DNA): TGTGCCAGCAGCAGGGGACTAGCGGACTACGAGCAGTACTTC. It codes for CASSRGLADYEQYF.

The chain has TRBV6-2 or TRBV6-3 and TRBJ2-2; perhaps TRBD2 as D (5 bases). Trimming shortened V by 6 bases and J by 4 bases, and 18 bases separated the two germline ends. This CDR3 spans 16 amino acids. Per the germline V gene, CDR1 is MNHEY and CDR2 is SVGEGT. The CDR3 DNA is TGTGCCAGCAGCGCCACTGCGAGGGTCTCCACCGGGGAGCTGTTTTTT. Protein: CASSATARVSTGELFF.

This clone has a single count. The V gene is TRBV10-3, the J gene TRBJ1-2; the D gene is possibly TRBD1 (5 bases). Trimming pared 1 base from V and 9 bases from J, leaving 18 bases between. CDR3 length: 15 residues. Germline V gene lookup returns CDR1 ENHRY and CDR2 SYGVKD. For the CDR3, the DNA is TGTGCCATCAGTGAGTTACAGGCCGCCGAGGTTAGCTACACCTTC. This encodes CAISELQAAEVSYTF.

The chain is built from TRBV5-1 and TRBJ2-1; 9 nucleotides agree with TRBD1. The trim removed 0 bases at V and 7 bases at J, leaving 2 bases unmatched. The CDR3 is 14 amino acids. The germline CDR1 and CDR2 sequences are SGHRS and YFSETQ. CDR3 nucleotides: TGCGCCAGCAGCTTGGAAGGGACAGGGAATGAGCAGTTCTTC. It codes for CASSLEGTGNEQFF.

This clone was seen only a few times. V and J are TRBV14 and TRBJ2-1, with 9 nucleotides matching TRBD1. Trimming at V came to 4 bases and at J to 1 base, leaving 2 bases not matched to a gene. CDR1 is SGHDN, CDR2 FVKESK, per germline. The CDR3 loop spans 15 amino acids. CDR3 DNA: TGTGCCAGCAGCCGGGACAGGGTGTCCTACAATGAGCAGTTCTTC. This gives the protein CASSRDRVSYNEQFF.

This chain connects TRBV18 to TRBJ1-2, with TRBD1 as a possible D gene (5 bases). V dropped 2 bases and J dropped 8 bases, with 18 bases sitting between them. Germline loops: CDR1 KGHSH, CDR2 LQKENI. This CDR3 spans 15 amino acids. CDR3 sequence: CASSPEGLPKGGYTF. In DNA form, the CDR3 reads TGTGCCAGCTCACCAGAGGGACTCCCAAAGGGGGGCTACACCTTC.

The chain links TRBV6-5 to TRBJ1-1; 9 positions match TRBD1. This CDR3 has 16 residues. Germline V gene sequence: CDR1 MNHEY, CDR2 SVGAGI. Trimming removed 3 bases from V and 4 bases from J; junction bases left unmatched: 9. The CDR3 DNA sequence: TGTGCCAGCAGTTATCCCGGGACAGGGAGGCTCACTGAAGCTTTCTTT. Translated: CASSYPGTGRLTEAFF.